This TCR beta chain was sequenced in a study of T cell responses to AZD1222 COVID-19 vaccine. The data were produced by immunoSEQ multiplex PCR, yet TCRdb's version contains in-frame clones alone and is incomplete. The sample yields about 100,000 clones, 75% to 95% seen once. CDR3 length: 14 amino acids. CDR1 and CDR2 (germline): MNHEY, SMNVEV (reference sequence). Between the trimmed V and J ends, which lost 2 bases and 5 bases, there was a span of 12 bases. The rearrangement joins TRBV27 to TRBJ1-2, with no clear D. Sequencing was performed on peripheral blood, taken 28 days after the second AZD1222 dose. This clonotype was sampled from an adult who received the AZD1222 COVID-19 vaccine. This CDR3 is CASSLNILNYGYTF. The CDR3 DNA reads TGTGCCAGCAGTTTAAATATCCTGAATTATGGCTACACCTTC.